The T cell receptor (beta chain) under discussion was sequenced for a study of blood T cell repertoires in COVID-19 (dated by TCRdb to about 2020). Background for the entire study: Samples from collaborators originated in the United States, Italy and Spain and spanned both the acute and convalescent phases of COVID-19. The prospective study material was composed of cDNA or gDNA derived from T cells, B-cell-depleted T cells, or PBMCs. Deeply sampled blood TCRbeta repertoires from subjects exposed to, actively infected with, or recovered from COVID-19 were included in the dataset. The repertoires were released in a freely available public database intended as a resource for research on the immune response to SARS-CoV-2. Samples came from the ongoing ImmuneRACE study (first 160 participants) plus 1,254 subjects from 6 global collaborators. The sample metadata nearly always contained a de-identified subject ID, COVID-19 status, age in years and sex. Where available, HLA class I and class II types were obtained from metadata supplied by the sample provider rather than from assay-based typing. Here is what the overall study found, with its caveats: The quantity of clinical and demographic metadata differed by source and by participant and was supplied without curation.

The immunoSEQ Assay, a bias-controlled multiplex PCR, was used to amplify TCRbeta CDR3 regions from genomic DNA. The authors' analysis ran thus. Within the assay, amplification of reference gene primers was used to estimate how many nucleated cells each sample contained. To quantify the absolute abundance of each unique TCRbeta CDR3 rearrangement, sequence reads were collapsed and filtered. For each sample, productive Simpson clonality was calculated by taking the square root of Simpson's diversity index across productive rearrangements. TCRdb took this table from immuneACCESS and kept in-frame rearrangements with V and J called. Such tables lack part of the clones; where checked against another copy, unresolved V genes explain under half of the gap, and the rest is unexplained. V and J calls and clone size are copied from that table; D and trimming were computed from the DNA. The sample profile shows 200,000 to 250,000 clones; approximately 86% of them were found once. The top ten constitute roughly 1.3% of the sample.

This clone was picked up one time. Its antigen has not been determined. Nothing much larger sits one base from this clone, and base qualities are not available. The V end loses 5 bases and the J end loses 4 bases, and a stretch of 12 bases separates them. CDR1 and CDR2 are drawn from the germline V gene: SGHTA, FQGNSA. The cysteine opens and the phenylalanine closes a CDR3 of 14 amino acids. Only CDR3 DNA is held: 42 bases, read in frame from base 1. One collaborating source in Seattle enrolled patients while the patients were actively infected and followed the patients over time throughout the course of disease. Whole blood was collected in K2EDTA tubes by collaborating institutions according to the institutions' own protocols. For TCRbeta analysis, collaborators shipped samples as frozen whole blood, isolated PBMCs, or DNA extracted from either of those sample types.

The clonotype comes from a woman aged 25 to 39 with COVID-19, enrolled during active disease. Sequencing was performed on peripheral blood. The chain joins TRBV7-2 to TRBJ2-1; the D gene is perhaps TRBD2, on 6 matching bases. The CDR3 here reads CASSQEGRYNEQFF. The DNA reads TGTGCCAGCAGCCAGGAGGGGCGGTACAATGAGCAGTTCTTC.